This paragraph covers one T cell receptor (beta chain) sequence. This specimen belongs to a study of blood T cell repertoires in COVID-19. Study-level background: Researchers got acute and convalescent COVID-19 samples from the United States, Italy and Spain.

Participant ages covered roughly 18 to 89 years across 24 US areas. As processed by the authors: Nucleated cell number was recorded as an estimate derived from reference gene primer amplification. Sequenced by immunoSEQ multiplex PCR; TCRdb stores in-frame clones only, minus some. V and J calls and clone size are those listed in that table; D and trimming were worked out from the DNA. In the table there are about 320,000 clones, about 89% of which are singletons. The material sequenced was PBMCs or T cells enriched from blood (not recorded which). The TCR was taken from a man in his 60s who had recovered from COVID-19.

This CDR3 reads CASSQGQGRDTQYF. CDR3 bases: TGCGCCAGCAGCCAAGGACAGGGGAGAGATACGCAGTATTTT. This rearrangement joins TRBV4-1 to TRBJ2-3; 8 bases are shared with TRBD1. CDR1 MGHRA and CDR2 YSYEKL come from the germline V gene. There are 14 residues in the CDR3. The junction had 2 bases not matched to a gene; V was cut back by 1 base and J by 5 bases.